The clone carrying this T cell receptor beta chain was recorded at least ten times. Unique molecular identifiers featured in how the TCRbeta library was prepared. MiXCR was run by TCRdb on the PCR reads, yielding one entry per CDR3 protein. The sample carries about 230,000 distinct CDR3 sequences, around 8.9% recorded once. CDR1 is SGHTA, CDR2 FQGNSA, per germline. V was cut by 3 bases and J by 11 bases, with 13 bases left in between. There are 12 residues in the CDR3. The data were obtained in a study of T-cell reconstitution after alpha-beta-depleted transplantation in children. The gene calls are TRBV7-2 and TRBJ1-1; D uncertain. The sequences come from PBMCs from the stem cell graft donor, collected from the stem cell graft. The TCR was taken from a human donor who donated a stem cell graft to a child with SCID. The CDR3 region has the DNA TGTGCCAGCAGCTTCCTACAGCCTCGGGCTTTCTTT. Its protein is CASSFLQPRAFF.